The 15 T cell receptor beta chains given below trace back to one sample, sequenced in a study of cytotoxic CD8 clonotypes in ibrutinib-treated CLL. Only in-frame clones appear in the TCRdb table, and some are missing; sequencing was by immunoSEQ multiplex PCR. This repertoire shows about 200,000 clones, 70% found once; its top ten account for 5.5% to 6%. Sequencing was performed on PBMCs, taken after 12 months of ibrutinib treatment. The receptor source for this set is a human donor with chronic lymphocytic leukemia.

The chain combines TRBV5-6 with TRBJ2-1; D might be TRBD1 or TRBD2, each matching 6 bases. Germline assignment: CDR1 SGHDT and CDR2 YYEEEE. V lost 4 bases to trimming and J lost 3 bases, with 11 bases between them. The CDR3 is made up of 14 amino acids. The CDR3 coding sequence is TGTGCCAGCAGCCAGAGGGGGGTCTACAATGAGCAGTTCTTC. As protein: CASSQRGVYNEQFF.

The chain recombines TRBV28 with TRBJ1-5; TRBD1 aligns across 10 bases. The trim removed 6 bases at V and 4 bases at J, leaving 6 bases unmatched. From germline, CDR1 is MDHEN and CDR2 SYDVKM. CDR3 size: 15 residues. The DNA of the CDR3 is TGTGCCAGCAGACGACAGGGGGCGAGGAATCAGCCCCAGCATTTT. Its protein is CASRRQGARNQPQHF.

This rearrangement joins TRBV29-1 to TRBJ2-3; 9 bases map to TRBD2. This CDR3 has 14 residues. V lost 7 bases and J lost 0; bases outside the gene matches: 5. The V gene's germline CDR1 is SQVTM and CDR2 ANQGSEA. CDR3 bases: TGCAGCGGGCTAGCGGGGACTAGCACAGATACGCAGTATTTT. Its protein product is CSGLAGTSTDTQYF.

The V and J genes are TRBV18 and TRBJ2-7, with unresolved D. The CDR3 sequence is 15 residues long. The germline V gene has CDR1 KGHSH and CDR2 LQKENI. Trimming removed 3 bases from V and 1 base from J, with 13 bases in between. CDR3 coding DNA: TGTGCCAGCTCACCTTTAGACGTTTCATCCTACGAGCAGTACTTC. It is translated as CASSPLDVSSYEQYF. Full variable domain (outside the CDR3, taken from reference TRBV18 and TRBJ2-7): NAGVMQNPRHLVRRRGQEARLRCSPMKGHSHVYWYRQLPEEGLKFMVYLQKENIIDESGMPKERFSAEFPKEGPSILRIQQVVRGDSAAYFCASSPLDVSSYEQYFGPGTRLTVT.

This chain links TRBV15 with TRBJ1-6; maybe TRBD1 (6 bases). V lost 3 bases and J lost 5, with 11 bases in between. The CDR3 is 15 residues long. Germline CDR1 is LNHNV and CDR2 is YYDKDF (reference sequence). CDR3 amino acids: CATSSVRTDNSPLHF. Here the CDR3 DNA reads TGTGCCACCAGCAGCGTCAGGACAGATAATTCACCCCTCCACTTT.

The chain uses TRBV18 and TRBJ1-1; D is unresolved. Trimming pared 3 bases from V and 6 bases from J, leaving 14 bases between. The V gene's germline CDR1 is KGHSH and CDR2 LQKENI. CDR3 length: 14 residues. The CDR3: CASSPLSLRAEAFF. The CDR3 coding sequence is TGTGCCAGCTCACCGCTAAGCCTCCGGGCTGAAGCTTTCTTT.

This chain joins TRBV9 and TRBJ1-1; a weak D match, TRBD1 (5 bases). The CDR3 runs 13 residues. Germline V gives CDR1 SGDLS, CDR2 YYNGEE. V was trimmed by 4 bases and J by 3 bases, leaving 10 bases between them. The chain's CDR3 is CASSPRGDTEAFF. The CDR3 nucleotides read TGTGCCAGCAGCCCCCGGGGGGACACTGAAGCTTTCTTT. The full variable domain, its missing parts supplied by reference TRBV9 and TRBJ1-1, is DSGVTQTPKHLITATGQRVTLRCSPRSGDLSVYWYQQSLDQGLQFLIQYYNGEERAKGNILERFSAQQFPDLHSELNLSSLELGDSALYFCASSPRGDTEAFFGQGTRLTVV.

This chain joins TRBV7-8 and TRBJ1-1; no clear D. The CDR3 runs 15 residues. Germline V gene lookup returns CDR1 SGHVS and CDR2 FQNEAQ. Trimming pared 1 base from V and 2 bases from J, leaving 11 bases between. Here the CDR3 reads CASSLGGRINTEAFF. The DNA for the CDR3 is TGTGCCAGCAGCTTAGGCGGGCGTATTAACACTGAAGCTTTCTTT. Supplemented by reference TRBV7-8 and TRBJ1-1, the full variable domain reads GAGVSQSPRYKVAKRGQDVALRCDPISGHVSLFWYQQALGQGPEFLTYFQNEAQLDKSGLPSDRFFAERPEGSVSTLKIQRTQQEDSAVYLCASSLGGRINTEAFFGQGTRLTVV.

The rearrangement joins TRBV29-1 to TRBJ2-3, with 7 bases matching TRBD2. The CDR3 extends over 16 amino acids. Trimming at V came to 0 bases and at J to 1 base, leaving 7 bases not matched to a gene. Germline V gene sequence: CDR1 SQVTM, CDR2 ANQGSEA. The CDR3, as DNA: TGCAGCGTTGAAGATCCGGGGGGAGCTGGCACAGATACGCAGTATTTT. This gives the protein CSVEDPGGAGTDTQYF.

This chain joins TRBV11-3 and TRBJ1-1; no definite D call. Germline lookup yields CDR1 SGHNT and CDR2 YENEEA. The CDR3 is 12 residues long. Trimming removed 4 bases at V and 3 bases at J, with 6 bases between. CDR3 loop: CASSSGDTEAFF. CDR3 sequence (DNA): TGTGCCAGCAGCTCCGGCGACACTGAAGCTTTCTTT.

V and J are TRBV7-9 and TRBJ2-7; 8 nucleotides line up with TRBD1. CDR1 is SEHNR, CDR2 FQNEAQ, per germline (reference sequence). J was trimmed by 2 bases and V by 1 base; bases with no gene match: 4. This CDR3 comprises 15 residues. The CDR3 is CASSLGDRRTYEQYF. The CDR3 DNA reads TGTGCCAGCAGCTTAGGGGACAGGCGAACCTACGAGCAGTACTTC.

In its sample, this clone was seen a few times. The chain's CDR3 is CAWSRDSSYNEQFF. The CDR3 DNA reads as TGTGCCTGGAGTAGGGACAGCTCCTACAATGAGCAGTTCTTC. The chain has TRBV30 and TRBJ2-1, with TRBD1 matching 7 bases. This CDR3 has 14 residues. Germline V gene lookup returns CDR1 GTSNPN and CDR2 SVGIG (reference sequence). The V segment lost 2 bases and the J segment 0 bases; nucleotides outside the gene matches: 1.

This clone occurred a few times. This CDR3 is also generated by other DNA sequences in the sample. The rearrangement joins TRBV4-2 to TRBJ1-1; D is undetermined. Trimming stripped 0 bases from V and 2 bases from J, with 7 bases between. The V gene's germline CDR1 is LGHNA and CDR2 YNFKEQ. CDR3 length: 14 residues. Written as DNA, the CDR3 is TGTGCCAGCAGCCAAGAGGGCGGTAACACTGAAGCTTTCTTT. Residues: CASSQEGGNTEAFF.

In DNA, the CDR3 is TGTGCCAGTAAGTCGGGTGATGAAAAACTGTTTTTT. Amino acids: CASKSGDEKLFF. This chain connects TRBV19 to TRBJ1-4; D is uncertain. This CDR3 is 12 amino acids long. V lost 7 bases and J 6 bases, leaving 9 bases between the germline ends. CDR1 and CDR2 (germline): LNHDA, SQIVND (reference sequence). Combining the CDR3 with reference TRBV19 and TRBJ1-4 gives the whole variable domain DGGITQSPKYLFRKEGQNVTLSCEQNLNHDAMYWYRQDPGQGLRLIYYSQIVNDFQKGDIAEGYSVSREKKESFPLTVTSAQKNPTAFYLCASKSGDEKLFFGSGTQLSVL.

The chain combines TRBV19 with TRBJ1-2; possible D gene TRBD1, 6 bases. Trimming pared 3 bases from V and 5 bases from J, leaving 13 bases between. This CDR3 comprises 14 residues. Germline assignment: CDR1 LNHDA and CDR2 SQIVND (reference sequence). This CDR3 reads CASSIDRSPYGYTF. The DNA for the CDR3 is TGTGCCAGTAGTATTGACAGGAGTCCTTATGGCTACACCTTC.